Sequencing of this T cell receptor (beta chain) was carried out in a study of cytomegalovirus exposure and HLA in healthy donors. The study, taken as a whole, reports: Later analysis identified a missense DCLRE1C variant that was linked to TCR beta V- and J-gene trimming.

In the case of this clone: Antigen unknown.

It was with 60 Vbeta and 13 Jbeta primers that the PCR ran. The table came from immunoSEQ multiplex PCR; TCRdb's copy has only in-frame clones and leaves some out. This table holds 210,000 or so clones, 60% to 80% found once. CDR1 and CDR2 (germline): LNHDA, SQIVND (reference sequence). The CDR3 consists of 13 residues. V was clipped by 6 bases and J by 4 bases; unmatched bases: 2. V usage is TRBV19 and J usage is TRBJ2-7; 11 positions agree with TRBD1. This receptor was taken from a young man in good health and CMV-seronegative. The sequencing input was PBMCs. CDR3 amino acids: CASRGQGEYEQYF. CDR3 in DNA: TGTGCCAGTAGGGGACAGGGGGAATACGAGCAGTACTTC.